These 30 T cell receptor beta chains came from one sample sequenced in a study of T cell repertoires in cytomegalovirus infection. TCRdb reprocessed the reads via MiXCR and lists one record per CDR3 protein. This sample has approximately 500,000 distinct CDR3 sequences; 16% occur once, and the top ten carry 24%. The sample was CD8+ T cells from PBMCs. The origin of the receptors is a human donor in good health (CMV status not recorded). Some clones in this sample may be carry-over from other donors' samples.

This clonotype was found a few times. V gene TRBV6-6 combines with J gene TRBJ2-7, with D perhaps TRBD1 (6 bases). The V gene's germline CDR1 is MNHNY and CDR2 SVGAGI (reference sequence). The ends were cut back, 8 bases at V and 3 bases at J, with 17 bases in the middle. The CDR3 loop spans 14 amino acids. CDR3 amino acids: CASSETGTLYEQYF. The CDR3 DNA reads TGTGCCAGCTCAGAAACAGGGACCCTCTACGAGCAGTACTTC.

This clonotype was observed at least ten times. The chain joins TRBV7-3 to TRBJ2-1; D possibly corresponds to TRBD2 (5 bases). This CDR3 spans 16 amino acids. V shed 5 bases and J shed 3 bases, with 17 bases lying between them. Germline V CDR1 and CDR2: SGHTA, FQGTGA. Here the CDR3 DNA reads TGTGCCAGCAGCCCACTGCTAGCCGTTAACTACAATGAGCAGTTCTTC. Protein product: CASSPLLAVNYNEQFF.

This clonotype occurred many times. The chain links TRBV12-3 or TRBV12-4 to TRBJ1-1; possible D gene TRBD1, 6 bases. V dropped 2 bases and J dropped 7 bases, with 14 bases sitting between them. The CDR3 is 14 amino acids. The CDR3 bases are TGTGCCAGCAGTTTAAGGGCAGGGGCGGTTGAAGCTTTCTTT. It is translated as CASSLRAGAVEAFF.

The rearrangement joins TRBV24-1 to TRBJ2-1; 9 positions match TRBD2. Germline trimming cut 4 bases from V and 0 bases from J; bases unmatched to any gene: 9. Germline V gives CDR1 KGHDR, CDR2 SFDVKD. CDR3 size: 18 residues. CDR3 sequence (DNA): TGTGCCACCAGTGACACCAGCGGGGGGCCCAGCTCCTACAATGAGCAGTTCTTC. Encoded protein: CATSDTSGGPSSYNEQFF.

At least ten counts were recorded for this clonotype. The rearrangement uses TRBV7-3 and TRBJ1-1; D gene uncertain. The CDR3 length is 9 residues. From germline, CDR1 is SGHTA and CDR2 FQGTGA. Trimming removed 10 bases at V and 3 bases at J, with 3 bases between. CDR3 amino acids: CAIHTEAFF. The CDR3 coding sequence is TGTGCCATCCACACTGAAGCTTTCTTT. Variable domain in full (rest from reference TRBV7-3 and TRBJ1-1): GAGVSQTPSNKVTEKGKYVELRCDPISGHTALYWYRQSLGQGPEFLIYFQGTGAADDSGLPNDRFFAVRPEGSVSTLKIQRTERGDSAVYLCAIHTEAFFGQGTRLTVV.

This clonotype was found a few times. V is TRBV12-3 or TRBV12-4 and J is TRBJ1-1; D remains unclear. CDR3 length: 10 residues. Deletions cut 8 bases from V and 6 bases from J, with 7 bases between. The CDR3 here is CASFLAEAFF. As DNA, the CDR3 is TGTGCCAGCTTCTTGGCTGAAGCTTTCTTT.

In its sample, this clonotype was seen many times. The chain is built from TRBV27 and TRBJ2-7, with D perhaps TRBD1 (5 bases). The V gene lost 6 bases and the J gene lost 3 bases, with 12 bases spanning the gap. The CDR3 has 13 residues. CDR1 is MNHEY and CDR2 is SMNVEV in the germline V gene (reference sequence). The CDR3 spells CASSLQGSYEQYF. The DNA for the CDR3 is TGTGCCAGCAGCTTGCAGGGAAGCTACGAGCAGTACTTC.

Many counts were recorded for this clonotype. The chain carries TRBV19 and TRBJ1-1, with no clear D. V lost 3 bases to trimming and J lost 0 bases, with 11 bases between them. Germline V gene sequence: CDR1 LNHDA, CDR2 SQIVND (reference sequence). The CDR3 totals 15 residues. CDR3 region: CASSIDPGLNTEAFF. The CDR3 region has the DNA TGTGCCAGTAGTATTGATCCGGGATTGAACACTGAAGCTTTCTTT.

The rearrangement uses TRBV29-1 and TRBJ2-1; 7 nucleotides line up with TRBD2. Germline CDR1 and CDR2: SQVTM and ANQGSEA. Losses at the gene ends were 4 bases for V and 5 bases for J; bases not matched to a gene: 5. CDR3 length equals 13 residues. CDR3 residues: CSVAGGSDNEQFF. CDR3 bases: TGCAGCGTTGCGGGCGGGAGCGACAATGAGCAGTTCTTC.

This clonotype came up many times. The rearrangement joins TRBV7-9 to TRBJ1-4; 7 positions match TRBD1. V dropped 4 bases and J dropped 4; count of bases not matched to a gene: 3. Germline loops: CDR1 SEHNR, CDR2 FQNEAQ (reference sequence). The CDR3 loop spans 14 amino acids. The CDR3 here is CASSSTGYNEKLFF. For the CDR3, the DNA is TGTGCCAGCAGCTCGACAGGGTATAATGAAAAACTGTTTTTT. The variable domain in full, with the rest retrieved from reference TRBV7-9 and TRBJ1-4, is DTGVSQNPRHKITKRGQNVTFRCDPISEHNRLYWYRQTLGQGPEFLTYFQNEAQLEKSRLLSDRFSAERPKGSFSTLEIQRTEQGDSAMYLCASSSTGYNEKLFFGSGTQLSVL.

This clonotype was detected only a few times. The chain couples TRBV6-4 to TRBJ2-1, with D perhaps matching TRBD1 (6 bases). Germline CDR1 MRHNA, CDR2 SNTAGT. Between the trimmed V and J ends, which lost 7 bases and 1 base, there was a span of 17 bases. The CDR3 has 16 residues. The CDR3 DNA sequence: TGTGCCAGCAACAGGGTCTCCCTTGTTTCCTACAATGAGCAGTTCTTC. As protein: CASNRVSLVSYNEQFF.

This clonotype was recorded at least ten times. This sequence joins TRBV7-8 and TRBJ2-7; D may be TRBD2 (6 bases). This CDR3 is built from 15 residues. V was clipped by 0 bases and J by 0 bases, with 9 bases between them. Germline V lookup: CDR1 SGHVS, CDR2 FQNEAQ. The CDR3 bases are TGTGCCAGCAGCTTAGCCTCGGGGGTCTCCTACGAGCAGTACTTC. It specifies CASSLASGVSYEQYF.

This clonotype was detected ten times or more. The chain carries TRBV2 and TRBJ2-1; TRBD1 matches at 7 bases. Germline V gives CDR1 SNHLY, CDR2 FYNNEI. Trimming removed 6 bases from V and 7 bases from J; junction bases left unmatched: 15. The CDR3 is 16 amino acids. The chain's CDR3 is CASSDLKGGKRNEQFF. DNA of the CDR3: TGTGCCAGCAGCGACCTAAAAGGGGGCAAGCGAAATGAGCAGTTCTTC. Full variable domain (missing parts from reference TRBV2 and TRBJ2-1): EPEVTQTPSHQVTQMGQEVILRCVPISNHLYFYWYRQILGQKVEFLVSFYNNEISEKSEIFDDQFSVERPDGSNFTLKIRSTKLEDSAMYFCASSDLKGGKRNEQFFGPGTRLTVL.

The chain uses TRBV6-6 and TRBJ1-3; 9 bases agree with TRBD1. CDR3 length: 17 residues. The trim removed 4 bases at V and 0 bases at J, leaving 7 bases unmatched. Germline-derived CDR1 and CDR2 are MNHNY and SVGAGI (reference sequence). CDR3 residues: CASSSTGGISSGNTIYF. The CDR3 DNA reads as TGTGCCAGCAGTTCCACAGGGGGCATTTCCTCTGGAAACACCATATATTTT.

This clonotype has a count of ten or more. This chain links TRBV6-6 with TRBJ2-3, with D possibly TRBD2 on 6 matching bases. Trimming stripped 7 bases from V and 2 bases from J, with 13 bases between. Germline CDR1 and CDR2: MNHNY and SVGAGI (reference sequence). The CDR3 has 14 amino acids. Written as DNA, the CDR3 is TGTGCCAGCAACCCGGGACTCCCCACAGATACGCAGTATTTT. This codes for CASNPGLPTDTQYF.

This clonotype was picked up one time. Given a much more abundant clone one base away, this may be a read error. The chain couples TRBV4-1 to TRBJ2-7, with TRBD2 matching over 13 bases. Germline CDR1 and CDR2: MGHRA and YSYEKL. This CDR3 region has 17 residues. In DNA, the CDR3 is TGCGCCAGCAGCCAATCCCTGGGACTAGCGGGATCCTTCGAGCAGTACTTC. Translating gives CASSQSLGLAGSFEQYF.

This chain connects TRBV6-5 to TRBJ2-7; TRBD1 agrees at 8 bases. CDR1 MNHEY and CDR2 SVGAGI come from the germline V gene. There are 13 residues in the CDR3. V lost 6 bases and J lost 6; bases outside the gene matches: 7. CDR3: CASSPRGLAEQYF. As DNA, the CDR3 is TGTGCCAGCAGCCCCAGGGGGCTGGCCGAGCAGTACTTC.

This clonotype was detected many times. V gene TRBV6-1 combines with J gene TRBJ1-1, with D perhaps matching TRBD1 (5 bases). Per germline, CDR1 MNHNS and CDR2 SASEGT. Trimming removed 5 bases at V and 1 base at J, with 14 bases between. CDR3 size: 15 residues. CDR3 residues: CASSTRDGSNTEAFF. For the CDR3, the DNA is TGTGCCAGCAGTACCCGGGACGGATCGAACACTGAAGCTTTCTTT.

This clonotype has a count of ten or more. The chain has TRBV10-3 and TRBJ2-7, with D tentatively TRBD1 (5 bases). V lost 4 bases and J lost 2, with 21 bases in between. Germline V gene lookup returns CDR1 ENHRY and CDR2 SYGVKD. This CDR3 region has 17 residues. The DNA for the CDR3 is TGTGCCATCAGTGTGCGAAGGGGTTACCCCCTAACCTACGAGCAGTACTTC. Its protein product is CAISVRRGYPLTYEQYF.

Note on this clonotype: This may arise from a read error, as a much more abundant clone is one base away. The chain has TRBV11-3 and TRBJ2-1, with D hard to call. V gave up 8 bases and J gave up 6 bases, with 8 bases separating them. The germline CDR1 and CDR2 sequences are SGHNT and YENEEA. There are 11 residues in the CDR3. The CDR3 loop is CASAISNEQFF. In DNA form, the CDR3 reads TGTGCCAGCGCCATAAGCAATGAGCAGTTCTTC.

This clonotype appeared many times. The chain recombines TRBV4-2 with TRBJ1-1; D perhaps matches TRBD1 (5 bases). The CDR3 extends over 15 amino acids. Germline V lookup: CDR1 LGHNA, CDR2 YNFKEQ. The V and J ends lost 4 bases and 0 bases respectively, with 12 bases between them. In nucleotides, the CDR3 is TGTGCCAGCAGCCGAGAGGGACGGCTGAACACTGAAGCTTTCTTT. Translating gives CASSREGRLNTEAFF.

This clonotype was seen repeatedly, ten times or more. The chain is built from TRBV25-1 and TRBJ2-2; TRBD1 aligns across 9 bases. The CDR3 contains 20 residues. Losses at the gene ends were 0 bases for V and 4 bases for J; bases not matched to a gene: 15. CDR1 and CDR2 (germline): MGHDK, SYGVNS. CDR3 sequence: CASSEYLCPWTGDPTGELFF. Written as DNA, the CDR3 is TGTGCCAGCAGTGAATATCTATGCCCCTGGACAGGGGACCCCACCGGGGAGCTGTTTTTT.

This clonotype was recorded at least ten times. The chain combines TRBV27 with TRBJ1-1, with no clear D. V was trimmed by 4 bases and J by 1 base, leaving 4 bases between them. Germline CDR1 MNHEY, CDR2 SMNVEV (reference sequence). The CDR3 totals 12 residues. CDR3 protein: CASSSWNTEAFF. CDR3 coding DNA: TGTGCCAGCAGTTCCTGGAACACTGAAGCTTTCTTT.

This clonotype was observed many times. This sequence joins TRBV11-2 and TRBJ1-1; TRBD1 agrees at 7 bases. Looked up from germline, CDR1 is SGHAT and CDR2 is FQNNGV. Unmatched junction bases numbered 9, after V lost 4 bases and J lost 1 base. CDR3 size: 16 residues. The CDR3 bases are TGTGCCAGCAGCTCGGGGAGGGGGCGGTGGAACACTGAAGCTTTCTTT. Its translation: CASSSGRGRWNTEAFF. Together with reference TRBV11-2 and TRBJ1-1, the CDR3 gives the full variable domain: EAGVAQSPRYKIIEKRQSVAFWCNPISGHATLYWYQQILGQGPKLLIQFQNNGVVDDSQLPKDRFSAERLKGVDSTLKIQPAKLEDSAVYLCASSSGRGRWNTEAFFGQGTRLTVV.

This clonotype occurred many times. V usage is TRBV28 and J usage is TRBJ2-7; D perhaps matches TRBD2 (5 bases). The germline V gene has CDR1 MDHEN and CDR2 SYDVKM. The CDR3 has 14 residues. V was shortened by 6 bases and J by 4 bases, with 16 bases between the two germline ends. The CDR3 coding sequence is TGTGCCAGCAGCCTCGCGTCATCGGGGTACGAGCAGTACTTC. It specifies CASSLASSGYEQYF.

This clonotype was seen more than once but under ten times. The CDR3 spells CATSRDGSLLGDGYTF. CDR3 nucleotides: TGTGCCACCAGCAGAGACGGCAGTCTTCTCGGGGATGGCTACACCTTC. The chain uses TRBV15 and TRBJ1-2; D gene ambiguous. Germline V CDR1 and CDR2: LNHNV, YYDKDF (reference sequence). V was clipped by 0 bases and J by 6 bases, with 17 bases between them. The CDR3 has 16 residues.

The CDR3 nucleotides read TGTGCCAGCAGTGAGGACAGGGCGTTCTCCTACGAGCAGTACTTC. Encoded protein: CASSEDRAFSYEQYF. The rearrangement links TRBV6-1 to TRBJ2-7; 8 bases agree with TRBD1. Looked up from germline, CDR1 is MNHNS and CDR2 is SASEGT. The V segment lost 3 bases and the J segment 0 bases; nucleotides outside the gene matches: 4. This CDR3 has 15 residues.

V usage is TRBV27 and J usage is TRBJ1-4, with 7 nucleotides matching TRBD1. The length of the CDR3 is 14 residues. The V gene's germline CDR1 is MNHEY and CDR2 SMNVEV (reference sequence). V dropped 5 bases and J dropped 5; count of bases not matched to a gene: 5. The CDR3 reads CASSDRAGNEKLFF. The CDR3 coding sequence is TGTGCCAGCAGTGACAGGGCCGGCAATGAAAAACTGTTTTTT.

This clonotype appeared a few times. V usage is TRBV19 and J usage is TRBJ2-1; D is perhaps TRBD1 (5 bases). Germline values: CDR1 LNHDA, CDR2 SQIVND (reference sequence). CDR3 length: 15 amino acids. With 0 bases removed from V and 6 bases from J, the gap between germline ends came to 12 bases. The CDR3 sequence is CASSIDLSQGNEQFF. The CDR3 DNA follows: TGTGCCAGTAGTATAGATCTTAGCCAGGGCAATGAGCAGTTCTTC.

The chain joins TRBV7-9 to TRBJ2-2; D gene uncertain. The CDR3 spans 14 residues. Per the germline V gene, CDR1 is SEHNR and CDR2 is FQNEAQ (reference sequence). Trimming stripped 5 bases from V and 7 bases from J, with 14 bases between. CDR3 amino acids: CASSLPLGDGELFF. The CDR3 region has the DNA TGTGCCAGCAGCCTCCCCCTTGGGGACGGGGAGCTGTTTTTT.